Following are 16 T cell receptor beta chains from one sample sequenced in a study of CD8+ T cells in alopecia areata. RNA was isolated and reverse transcribed to cDNA, the sequencing template. The table came from immunoSEQ multiplex PCR; TCRdb's copy has only in-frame clones and leaves some out. The table lists about 76,000 clones, 60% to 70% of them singletons. Documented treatment: oral pan-JAK inhibitor, 5-10 mg twice daily. This specimen consisted of CD8+ T cells sorted from blood, obtained at week 24, from a patient treated with tofacitinib. Source of these receptors: a human donor with alopecia areata.

Here the CDR3 reads CASSLYTEGTEAFF. As DNA, the CDR3 is TGCGCCAGCAGCTTGTATACTGAGGGCACTGAAGCTTTCTTT. This rearrangement joins TRBV5-1 to TRBJ1-1; D ambiguous. V was shortened by 1 base and J by 4 bases, with 11 bases between the two germline ends. Germline V lookup: CDR1 SGHRS, CDR2 YFSETQ. The CDR3 runs 14 residues.

The J gene is TRBJ1-3, the V gene TRBV4-1; D call uncertain. Per the germline V gene, CDR1 is MGHRA and CDR2 is YSYEKL. The CDR3 contains 15 residues. Trimming pared 1 base from V and 3 bases from J, leaving 10 bases between. The CDR3 sequence: CASSQVRTSGNTIYF. In DNA, the CDR3 is TGCGCCAGCAGCCAAGTAAGGACTAGTGGAAACACCATATATTTT.

The chain links TRBV7-9 to TRBJ1-3; D not certain. Per germline, CDR1 SEHNR and CDR2 FQNEAQ (reference sequence). The CDR3 covers 14 residues. Trimming cost V 2 bases and J 3 bases, with 8 bases left between them. The CDR3 protein is CASSLIGGGNTIYF. DNA of the CDR3: TGTGCCAGCAGCTTAATAGGTGGTGGAAACACCATATATTTT.

The chain couples TRBV5-6 to TRBJ2-5; D may be TRBD1 or TRBD2 (5 bases each). Trimming left V 4 bases short and J 4 bases short, with 14 bases between. This CDR3 is built from 14 residues. Germline loops: CDR1 SGHDT, CDR2 YYEEEE. The CDR3 region has the DNA TGTGCCAGCAGCCCAGATATGGGACGAGAGACCCAGTACTTC. It is translated as CASSPDMGRETQYF.

The genes are TRBV19 and TRBJ1-1; a possible D gene is TRBD1 (5 bases). The CDR3 totals 14 residues. Germline CDR1 is LNHDA and CDR2 is SQIVND (reference sequence). The V gene lost 7 bases and the J gene lost 0 bases, with 12 bases spanning the gap. The CDR3 sequence: CASIKIGVNTEAFF. The CDR3, as DNA: TGTGCCAGTATTAAGATAGGGGTGAACACTGAAGCTTTCTTT.

The chain has TRBV4-3 and TRBJ1-1, with D hard to call. In germline, CDR1 is LGHNA, CDR2 YSLEER. This CDR3 contains 14 residues. Trimming shortened V by 0 bases and J by 8 bases, and 13 bases separated the two germline ends. Here the CDR3 DNA reads TGCGCCAGCAGCCAAGATGTCCTCTTCCGCGAAGCTTTCTTT. Protein product: CASSQDVLFREAFF.

This chain connects TRBV27 to TRBJ2-5; no firm D call. Germline V lookup: CDR1 MNHEY, CDR2 SMNVEV (reference sequence). With 4 bases removed from V and 2 bases from J, the gap between germline ends came to 8 bases. There are 13 residues in the CDR3. This CDR3 reads CASSSQEQETQYF. As DNA, the CDR3 is TGTGCCAGCAGTTCCCAAGAACAAGAGACCCAGTACTTC.

This chain joins TRBV20-1 and TRBJ1-2; D is uncertain. Germline loops: CDR1 DFQATT, CDR2 SNEGSKA (reference sequence). The CDR3 loop spans 11 amino acids. Between the trimmed V and J ends, which lost 6 bases and 5 bases, there was a span of 10 bases. The CDR3 DNA follows: TGCAGTGCCCACCAGATATATGGCTACACCTTC. It specifies CSAHQIYGYTF.

The J gene is TRBJ1-4, the V gene TRBV15, with 12 bases matching TRBD1. J lost 5 bases, V lost 8 bases, and 12 bases had no gene match. The CDR3 is 17 residues long. Germline V gene sequence: CDR1 LNHNV, CDR2 YYDKDF (reference sequence). The CDR3, as DNA: TGTGCCACCGGCGCCGGGACAGGGGGCTTAGCGAATGAAAAACTGTTTTTT. Translated, it gives CATGAGTGGLANEKLFF.

The chain is built from TRBV29-1 and TRBJ1-2; D possibly corresponds to TRBD1 (6 bases). Per the germline V gene, CDR1 is SQVTM and CDR2 is ANQGSEA. With 1 base removed from V and 4 bases from J, the gap between germline ends came to 7 bases. The CDR3 spans 12 residues. This CDR3 reads CSVEGQVYGYTF. CDR3 DNA: TGCAGCGTTGAAGGACAGGTCTATGGCTACACCTTC.

The chain joins TRBV5-1 to TRBJ2-5; D gene unclear. The CDR3 contains 14 residues. Germline V CDR1 and CDR2: SGHRS, YFSETQ. Trimming stripped 1 base from V and 1 base from J, with 8 bases between. DNA for the CDR3: TGCGCCAGCAGCTTGACCGATTTCCAAGAGACCCAGTACTTC. Translation gives CASSLTDFQETQYF.

The table lists this clone with a few counts. V usage is TRBV23-1 and J usage is TRBJ2-5; D possibly corresponds to TRBD1 (5 bases). TRBV23-1 is treated as an ORF (open reading frame) with a function not yet certain. Trimming stripped 8 bases from V and 5 bases from J, with 15 bases between. The CDR3 covers 13 residues. The CDR3 loop is CASGALVGETQYF. CDR3 DNA: TGCGCCAGCGGGGCGCTCGTAGGGGAGACCCAGTACTTC.

This clone was recorded only once. This chain links TRBV27 with TRBJ2-3, with TRBD2 matching over 10 bases. V was pared by 8 bases and J by 2 bases, with 10 bases of the junction left unmatched. Germline CDR1 MNHEY, CDR2 SMNVEV (reference sequence). There are 16 residues in the CDR3. The CDR3 DNA sequence: TGTGCCAGCCGGATAGGACTAGCGGTGATCACAGATACGCAGTATTTT. Protein product: CASRIGLAVITDTQYF.

This chain joins TRBV7-3 and TRBJ2-2; no clear D. Trimming stripped 4 bases from V and 8 bases from J, with 14 bases between. The V gene's germline CDR1 is SGHTA and CDR2 FQGTGA. The CDR3 contains 14 residues. The CDR3 nucleotides are TGTGCCAGCAGCTCATCAGTGGTATCGGGGGAGCTGTTTTTT. It encodes CASSSSVVSGELFF. Based on the CDR3 plus reference TRBV7-3 and TRBJ2-2, the full variable domain is GAGVSQTPSNKVTEKGKYVELRCDPISGHTALYWYRQSLGQGPEFLIYFQGTGAADDSGLPNDRFFAVRPEGSVSTLKIQRTERGDSAVYLCASSSSVVSGELFFGEGSRLTVL.

The V and J genes are TRBV27 and TRBJ1-5, with D perhaps TRBD1 (5 bases). Trimming shortened V by 6 bases and J by 4 bases, and 16 bases separated the two germline ends. This CDR3 comprises 15 residues. Germline-derived CDR1 and CDR2 are MNHEY and SMNVEV (reference sequence). The CDR3 DNA follows: TGTGCCAGCAGCCATCTCGGGCAGGGAAATCAGCCCCAGCATTTT. Translated: CASSHLGQGNQPQHF.

The chain links TRBV5-1 to TRBJ2-1; 12 bases match TRBD2. The trim removed 2 bases at V and 8 bases at J, leaving 11 bases unmatched. CDR1 and CDR2 (germline): SGHRS, YFSETQ. The CDR3 extends over 17 amino acids. The CDR3 sequence is CASSLRSSGGALDEQFF. The CDR3 coding sequence is TGCGCCAGCAGCTTAAGGTCTAGCGGGGGGGCTCTGGATGAGCAGTTCTTC.